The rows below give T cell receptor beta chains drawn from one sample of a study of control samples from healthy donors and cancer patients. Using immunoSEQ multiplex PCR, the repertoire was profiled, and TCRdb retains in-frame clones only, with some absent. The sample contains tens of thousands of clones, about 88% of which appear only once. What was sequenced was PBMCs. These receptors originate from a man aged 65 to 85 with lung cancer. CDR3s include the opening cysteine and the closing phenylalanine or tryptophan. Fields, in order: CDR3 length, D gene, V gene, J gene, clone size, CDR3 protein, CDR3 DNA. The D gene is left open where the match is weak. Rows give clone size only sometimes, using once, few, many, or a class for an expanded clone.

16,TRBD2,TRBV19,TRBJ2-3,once,CASSIGRTSGTDTQYF,TGTGCCAGTAGTATAGGTAGGACTAGCGGCACAGATACGCAGTATTTT
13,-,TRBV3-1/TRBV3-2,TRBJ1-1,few,CASSQGGITEAFF,TGTGCCAGCAGCCAAGGAGGGATCACTGAAGCTTTCTTT
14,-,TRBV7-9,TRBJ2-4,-,CASSLAAGGNIQYF,TGTGCCAGCAGCTTAGCGGCCGGGGGAAACATTCAGTACTTC
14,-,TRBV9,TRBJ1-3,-,CASSAEVSGNTIYF,TGTGCCAGCAGCGCCGAGGTCTCTGGAAACACCATATATTTT
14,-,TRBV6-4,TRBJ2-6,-,CASSITAGANVLTF,TGTGCCAGCAGTATTACAGCTGGGGCCAACGTCCTGACTTTC
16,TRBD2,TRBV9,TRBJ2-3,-,CASSFVASGGGDTQYF,TGTGCCAGCAGCTTCGTAGCGAGCGGGGGCGGAGATACGCAGTATTTT
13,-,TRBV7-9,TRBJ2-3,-,CASSLGTGDTQYF,TGTGCCAGCAGCTTAGGTACAGGAGATACGCAGTATTTT
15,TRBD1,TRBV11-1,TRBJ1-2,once,CASSSGQGLNYGYTF,TGTGCCAGCAGTTCTGGACAGGGCCTTAACTATGGCTACACCTTC
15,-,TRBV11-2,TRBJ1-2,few,CASSLTTGAIDGYTF,TGTGCCAGCAGCTTGACGACGGGGGCGATAGATGGCTACACCTTC
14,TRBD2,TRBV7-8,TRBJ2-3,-,CASARDYNLDTQYF,TGTGCCAGCGCGCGGGACTACAACCTAGATACGCAGTATTTT
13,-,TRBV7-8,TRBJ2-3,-,CASSLSGTGTQYF,TGTGCCAGCAGCTTAAGTGGCACTGGTACGCAGTATTTT
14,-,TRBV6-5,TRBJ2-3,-,CASSSRGKTDTQYF,TGTGCCAGCAGCTCCCGGGGGAAGACAGATACGCAGTATTTT
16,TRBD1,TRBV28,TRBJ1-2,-,CASSLGTGWGNYGYTF,TGTGCCAGCAGTTTGGGGACAGGGTGGGGGAACTATGGCTACACCTTC
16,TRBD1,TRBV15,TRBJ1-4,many,CATSRKTGTVDEKLFF,TGTGCCACCAGCCGGAAGACCGGGACAGTGGATGAAAAACTGTTTTTT
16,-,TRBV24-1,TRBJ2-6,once,CATSDLRDSGANVLTF,TGTGCCACCAGTGATTTAAGAGACTCTGGGGCCAACGTCCTGACTTTC
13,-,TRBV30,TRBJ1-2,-,CAWIAGTNYGYTF,TGTGCCTGGATTGCAGGGACAAACTATGGCTACACCTTC
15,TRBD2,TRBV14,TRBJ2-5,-,CASSHLAGSQETQYF,TGTGCCAGCAGCCACCTAGCGGGGTCACAAGAGACCCAGTACTTC
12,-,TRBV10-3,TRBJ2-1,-,CAIKGDYNEQFF,TGTGCCATCAAGGGGGACTACAATGAGCAGTTCTTC
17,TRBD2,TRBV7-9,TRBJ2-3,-,CASSLLPAGTDTDTQYF,TGTGCCAGCAGCCTCCTCCCAGCGGGGACTGACACAGATACGCAGTATTTT
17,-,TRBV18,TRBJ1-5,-,CASSPLYRPALEQPQHF,TGTGCCAGCTCACCACTCTACAGGCCGGCTCTGGAACAGCCCCAGCATTTT
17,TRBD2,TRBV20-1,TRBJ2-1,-,CSASGLAGRQSYNEQFF,TGCAGTGCTAGTGGACTAGCGGGGCGACAATCCTACAATGAGCAGTTCTTC
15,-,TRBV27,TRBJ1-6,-,CASTRVQGNNSPLHF,TGTGCCAGCACCCGGGTCCAGGGGAATAATTCACCCCTCCACTTT
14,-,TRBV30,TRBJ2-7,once,CAWSAVPGSYEQYF,TGTGCCTGGAGTGCTGTACCGGGCTCCTACGAGCAGTACTTC
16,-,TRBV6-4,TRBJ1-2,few,CASSPRAAGGMEGYTF,TGTGCCAGCAGCCCCCGGGCCGCGGGGGGAATGGAGGGCTACACCTTC
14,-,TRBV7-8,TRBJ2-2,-,CASSGGIDTGELFF,TGTGCCAGCAGCGGGGGTATCGACACCGGGGAGCTGTTTTTT
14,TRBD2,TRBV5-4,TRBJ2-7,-,CASSVGGITGEQYF,TGTGCCAGCAGTGTGGGGGGGATAACGGGAGAGCAGTACTTC
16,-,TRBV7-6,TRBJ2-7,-,CASSLEPRGPFEEQYF,TGTGCCAGCAGCTTAGAACCACGTGGGCCGTTTGAGGAGCAGTACTTC
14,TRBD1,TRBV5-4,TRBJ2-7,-,CASSFRDRPYEQYF,TGTGCCAGCAGCTTTAGGGACAGACCCTACGAGCAGTACTTC
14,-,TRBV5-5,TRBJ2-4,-,CASSFSGAGNIQYF,TGTGCCAGCAGCTTCTCGGGGGCAGGAAACATTCAGTACTTC